These 25 T cell receptor beta chains were sequenced from one sample in a study of regulatory T cells in long-lasting Graves disease. HTBI primers from iRepertoire and Arm-PCR of CDR3 regions yielded the TCR beta libraries. MiXCR, applied by TCRdb to the multiplex PCR reads, yields one record per CDR3 protein. The table includes a few hundred thousand distinct CDR3 sequences, 22% detected once. Time point indicated: persistent/refractory GD, antithyroid drugs over 5 years with positive TRAb. PBMC RNA served as the TCR library source. The sample consisted of peripheral blood mononuclear cells (PBMCs), taken when the disease was refractory, from a patient treated with antithyroid drugs. The receptors stem from a female donor with Graves disease.

The chain has TRBV6-1 and TRBJ2-7; TRBD1 or TRBD2 may be the D gene (5 bases each). V lost 11 bases and J lost 5, with 13 bases in between. The CDR3 spans 11 residues. Germline V gene lookup returns CDR1 MNHNS and CDR2 SASEGT. DNA of the CDR3: TGTGCCTTGAGGGGTTTCGACGAGCAGTACTTC. Translating gives CALRGFDEQYF.

This clonotype was seen a few times. Possible read error: a much larger clone is one base away. The rearrangement uses TRBV7-9 and TRBJ1-4; D unresolved. The CDR3 extends over 13 amino acids. Trimming shortened V by 4 bases and J by 0 bases, and 3 bases separated the two germline ends. CDR1 and CDR2 (germline): SEHNR, FQNEAQ (reference sequence). This CDR3 reads CASSSTTNEKLFF. CDR3 in DNA: TGTGCCAGCAGCTCGACAACTAATGAAAAACTGTTTTTT.

This clonotype has ten or more counts. The V and J genes are TRBV28 and TRBJ2-7; D unclear. CDR1 is MDHEN, CDR2 SYDVKM, per germline. Trimming cost V 6 bases and J 0 bases, with 15 bases left between them. This CDR3 region has 15 residues. Here the CDR3 reads CASSPQQDVSYEQYF. For the CDR3, the DNA is TGTGCCAGCAGCCCACAGCAGGACGTCTCCTACGAGCAGTACTTC. Full variable domain (missing parts from reference TRBV28 and TRBJ2-7): DVKVTQSSRYLVKRTGEKVFLECVQDMDHENMFWYRQDPGLGLRLIYFSYDVKMKEKGDIPEGYSVSREKKERFSLILESASTNQTSMYLCASSPQQDVSYEQYFGPGTRLTVT.

This clonotype was observed a handful of times. The chain employs TRBV10-3 and TRBJ1-1; D might be TRBD1 (6 bases). CDR1 and CDR2 from the germline V gene are ENHRY and SYGVKD. The CDR3 has 14 amino acids. Trimming stripped 2 bases from V and 1 base from J, with 8 bases between. The CDR3, as DNA: TGTGCCATCAGTGAGGAGACAGGGAACACTGAAGCTTTCTTT. This sequence encodes CAISEETGNTEAFF.

With respect to this clonotype: A junction end diverges from the germline sequence, so it may reflect a read error. The chain uses TRBV7-2 and TRBJ2-6; D gene unclear. The V gene's germline CDR1 is SGHTA and CDR2 FQGNSA. The CDR3 has 16 amino acids. Here the CDR3 reads CAGSADRSSGANVLTF. The DNA of the CDR3 is TGTGCCGGCAGCGCCGACCGATCCTCTGGGGCCAACGTCCTGACTTTC.

This clonotype was counted between two and nine times. The CDR3 loop is CSANPRQGPVLYSNQPQHF. For the CDR3, the DNA is TGCAGTGCTAACCCGCGACAGGGTCCGGTCCTCTATAGCAATCAGCCCCAGCATTTT. The J gene is TRBJ1-5, the V gene TRBV20-1; 7 bases are a match to TRBD1. The CDR3 covers 19 residues. CDR1 is DFQATT and CDR2 is SNEGSKA in the germline V gene (reference sequence). Trimming at V came to 4 bases and at J to 0 bases, leaving 18 bases not matched to a gene.

This clonotype came up many times. The chain couples TRBV2 to TRBJ2-7; D unclear. Trimming shortened V by 4 bases and J by 2 bases, and 6 bases separated the two germline ends. The CDR3 consists of 12 residues. From germline, CDR1 is SNHLY and CDR2 FYNNEI. CDR3 DNA sequence: TGTGCCAGCAGTGTGGACGCCTACGAGCAGTACTTC. This gives the protein CASSVDAYEQYF.

This clonotype was picked up many times. The chain links TRBV11-2 to TRBJ2-7; D ambiguous. This CDR3 has 12 amino acids. The ends were cut back, 1 base at V and 5 bases at J, with 6 bases in the middle. Per the germline V gene, CDR1 is SGHAT and CDR2 is FQNNGV. The CDR3 coding sequence is TGTGCCAGCAGCTTAGTCTCGGACGAGCAGTACTTC. Translating it yields CASSLVSDEQYF.

This chain links TRBV4-2 with TRBJ2-1, with 9 bases identical to TRBD2. The germline gives CDR1 LGHNA, CDR2 YNFKEQ. V trimming: 1 base; J trimming: 4 bases; junction bases outside the gene matches: 5. CDR3 length: 16 residues. The CDR3 protein is CASSQVEREVYNEQFF. As DNA, the CDR3 is TGTGCCAGCAGCCAAGTTGAGCGGGAGGTTTACAATGAGCAGTTCTTC.

This clonotype showed up many times. The chain is built from TRBV7-8 and TRBJ1-1; D is unclear. The CDR3 sequence is 11 residues long. Germline V gene data show CDR1 as SGHVS and CDR2 as FQNEAQ. Trimming took off 5 bases at V and 5 bases at J, with 6 bases between the two ends. The CDR3: CASSPGTEAFF. The CDR3 DNA reads as TGTGCCAGCAGCCCCGGGACTGAAGCTTTCTTT.

The rearrangement uses TRBV6-5 and TRBJ2-2; no definite D call. This CDR3 comprises 12 residues. Germline CDR1 and CDR2: MNHEY and SVGAGI. The germline V and J ends were trimmed by 4 bases and 6 bases, with 6 bases remaining between them. The CDR3 region is CASSWTPGELFF. The CDR3 DNA is TGTGCCAGCAGTTGGACCCCCGGGGAGCTGTTTTTT.

V is TRBV20-1 and J is TRBJ1-2; 7 bases align to TRBD1. This CDR3 is built from 14 residues. Germline loops: CDR1 DFQATT, CDR2 SNEGSKA (reference sequence). Trimming took 3 bases from V and 6 from J; bases not matched to a gene: 10. CDR3 in amino acids: CSASVGSGGHGYTF. The CDR3 nucleotides are TGCAGTGCTAGTGTGGGATCAGGGGGGCATGGCTACACCTTC.

This clonotype occurred a few times. This chain links TRBV6-1 with TRBJ1-1; TRBD1 matches at 7 bases. The trim removed 6 bases at V and 4 bases at J, leaving 5 bases unmatched. From germline, CDR1 is MNHNS and CDR2 SASEGT. The CDR3 loop spans 13 amino acids. CDR3 in amino acids: CASRRQGSTEAFF. As DNA, the CDR3 is TGTGCCAGCAGGAGACAGGGTAGCACTGAAGCTTTCTTT.

The rearrangement links TRBV29-1 to TRBJ2-5; 9 bases are shared with TRBD1. V shed 6 bases and J 5 bases; nucleotides not matched to a gene: 7. Germline lookup yields CDR1 SQVTM and CDR2 ANQGSEA. CDR3 length equals 13 residues. The CDR3 sequence: CSVGQGLGETQYF. The CDR3 coding sequence is TGCAGCGTCGGACAGGGGTTGGGGGAGACCCAGTACTTC.

The chain links TRBV12-3 or TRBV12-4 to TRBJ2-2, with D tentatively TRBD1 (5 bases). CDR3 size: 14 residues. Trimming took off 6 bases at V and 7 bases at J, with 15 bases between the two ends. For the CDR3, the DNA is TGTGCCAGCAGAAGCTTCCTGACAGTCGGGGAGCTGTTTTTT. Amino acids: CASRSFLTVGELFF.

In its sample, this clonotype was seen once. A much larger clone differs from this one at a single base, so this may be a read error. This chain connects TRBV7-8 to TRBJ1-2, with 11 bases fitting TRBD1. Germline loops: CDR1 SGHVS, CDR2 FQNEAQ. The trim removed 1 base at V and 4 bases at J, leaving 8 bases unmatched. There are 17 residues in the CDR3. CDR3 amino acids: CASSLGGTGGTSYGYTF. The CDR3 region has the DNA TGTGCCAGCAGCTTAGGGGGGACAGGGGGAACTAGCTATGGCTACACCTTC.

Concerning this clonotype itself: A much larger clone differs by one base, so this may be a read error. The V call is TRBV6-6, the J call TRBJ1-1, with no clear D. The CDR3 covers 12 residues. CDR1 and CDR2 from the germline V gene are MNHNY and SVGAGI (reference sequence). The CDR3 loop is CASSYSITLTLF. The CDR3 bases are TGTGCCAGCAGTTACTCGATCACCCTGACTCTCTTT.

The V call is TRBV2, the J call TRBJ1-6; 7 bases are a match to TRBD1. V trimming: 6 bases; J trimming: 9 bases; junction bases outside the gene matches: 8. The CDR3 sequence is 14 residues long. Germline V gene sequence: CDR1 SNHLY, CDR2 FYNNEI. The CDR3 DNA is TGTGCCAGCAGGGCCGGGACAGAAATTTCACCCCTCCACTTT. Amino acid sequence: CASRAGTEISPLHF.

This clonotype was detected many times. V gene TRBV11-2 combines with J gene TRBJ1-6; D call uncertain. Germline values: CDR1 SGHAT, CDR2 FQNNGV. Deletions cut 3 bases from V and 7 bases from J, with 10 bases between. The CDR3 has 14 amino acids. This CDR3 is CASSFNGPNSPLHF. CDR3 DNA: TGTGCCAGCAGCTTTAACGGCCCAAATTCACCCCTCCACTTT.

The table lists this clonotype with a few counts. The chain recombines TRBV30 with TRBJ2-7; no firm D call. V lost 0 bases, J lost 6 bases, and 12 bases lay in between. The CDR3 contains 13 residues. The germline V gene encodes CDR1 GTSNPN and CDR2 SVGIG (reference sequence). The CDR3: CAWSVDWASEQYF. The CDR3 DNA sequence: TGTGCCTGGAGTGTTGATTGGGCTTCCGAGCAGTACTTC. The full variable domain, in which reference TRBV30 and TRBJ2-7 provide the parts outside the CDR3, is SQTIHQWPATLVQPVGSPLSLECTVEGTSNPNLYWYRQAAGRGLQLLFYSVGIGQISSEVPQNLSASRPQDRQFILSSKKLLLSDSGFYLCAWSVDWASEQYFGPGTRLTVT.

A single count supports this clonotype. This chain joins TRBV7-2 and TRBJ2-1; the D gene is possibly TRBD2 (6 bases). V was shortened by 3 bases and J by 8 bases, with 14 bases between the two germline ends. The CDR3 length is 14 residues. The germline V gene encodes CDR1 SGHTA and CDR2 FQGNSA. CDR3 protein: CASSLTRRWDEQFF. CDR3 nucleotide sequence: TGTGCCAGCAGCTTGACTAGAAGGTGGGATGAGCAGTTCTTC.

This clonotype was counted only a few times. The rearrangement joins TRBV6-1 to TRBJ2-5, with D perhaps TRBD1 (6 bases). V was trimmed by 5 bases and J by 3 bases, leaving 10 bases between them. The CDR3 sequence is 13 residues long. Germline CDR1 is MNHNS and CDR2 is SASEGT. In nucleotides, the CDR3 is TGTGCCAGCAGTAAACGGACAGAAGAGACCCAGTACTTC. It translates to CASSKRTEETQYF.

V and J are TRBV28 and TRBJ2-5; D is unresolved. The germline V gene has CDR1 MDHEN and CDR2 SYDVKM. The CDR3 extends over 12 amino acids. V gave up 7 bases and J gave up 2 bases, with 8 bases separating them. CDR3 DNA: TGTGCCAGCACAATGGTTCAAGAGACCCAGTACTTC. Its translation: CASTMVQETQYF.

This clonotype turned up a few times. The chain recombines TRBV28 with TRBJ2-3; D remains ambiguous. The ends were cut back, 5 bases at V and 2 bases at J, with 8 bases in the middle. The CDR3 sequence is 13 residues long. Germline-derived CDR1 and CDR2 are MDHEN and SYDVKM. The CDR3 reads CASSPPATDTQYF. The CDR3 DNA sequence: TGTGCCAGCAGTCCACCCGCCACAGATACGCAGTATTTT. Together with reference TRBV28 and TRBJ2-3, the CDR3 gives the full variable domain: DVKVTQSSRYLVKRTGEKVFLECVQDMDHENMFWYRQDPGLGLRLIYFSYDVKMKEKGDIPEGYSVSREKKERFSLILESASTNQTSMYLCASSPPATDTQYFGPGTRLTVL.

Many counts were recorded for this clonotype. The gene calls are TRBV11-2 and TRBJ2-7; 8 bases are a match to TRBD1. This CDR3 comprises 16 residues. The J segment lost 4 bases and the V segment lost 4 bases, leaving 12 bases of the junction unmatched. Germline V gene sequence: CDR1 SGHAT, CDR2 FQNNGV. In nucleotides, the CDR3 is TGTGCCAGCAGCTCTCCAGCCGGGGACAGGTCGTACGAGCAGTACTTC. Amino acid sequence: CASSSPAGDRSYEQYF.